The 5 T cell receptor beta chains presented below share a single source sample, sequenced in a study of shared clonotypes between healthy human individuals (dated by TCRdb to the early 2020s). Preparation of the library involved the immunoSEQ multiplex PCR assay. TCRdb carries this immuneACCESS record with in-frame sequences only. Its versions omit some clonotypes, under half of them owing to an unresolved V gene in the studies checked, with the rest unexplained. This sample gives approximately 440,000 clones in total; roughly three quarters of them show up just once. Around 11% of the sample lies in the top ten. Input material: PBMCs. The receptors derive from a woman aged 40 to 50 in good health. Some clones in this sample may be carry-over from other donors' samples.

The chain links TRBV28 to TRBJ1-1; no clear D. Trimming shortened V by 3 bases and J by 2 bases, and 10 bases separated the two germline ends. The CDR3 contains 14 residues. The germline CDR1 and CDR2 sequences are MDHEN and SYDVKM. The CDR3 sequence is CASSFGRLNTEAFF. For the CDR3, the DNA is TGTGCCAGCAGTTTTGGGCGGCTAAACACTGAAGCTTTCTTT.

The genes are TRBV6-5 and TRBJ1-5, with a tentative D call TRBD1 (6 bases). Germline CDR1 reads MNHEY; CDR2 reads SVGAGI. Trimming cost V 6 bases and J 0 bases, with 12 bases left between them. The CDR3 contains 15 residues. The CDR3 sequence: CASSPDRNSNQPQHF. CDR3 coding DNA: TGTGCCAGCAGCCCCGACAGGAATAGCAATCAGCCCCAGCATTTT.

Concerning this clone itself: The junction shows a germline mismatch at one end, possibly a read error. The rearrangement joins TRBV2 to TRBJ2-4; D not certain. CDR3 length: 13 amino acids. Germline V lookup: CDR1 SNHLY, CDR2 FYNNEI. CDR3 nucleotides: TGTGCCAGCAGTGTGTCCTCATCGGGCGATGGAGACTTC. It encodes CASSVSSSGDGDF.

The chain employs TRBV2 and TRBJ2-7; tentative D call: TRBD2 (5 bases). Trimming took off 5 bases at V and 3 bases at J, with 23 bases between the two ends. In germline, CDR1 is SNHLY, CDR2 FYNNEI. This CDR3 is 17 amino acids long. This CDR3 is CASSIIPRGRPIYEQYF. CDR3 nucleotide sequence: TGTGCCAGCAGTATTATCCCCCGAGGGAGACCCATCTACGAGCAGTACTTC.

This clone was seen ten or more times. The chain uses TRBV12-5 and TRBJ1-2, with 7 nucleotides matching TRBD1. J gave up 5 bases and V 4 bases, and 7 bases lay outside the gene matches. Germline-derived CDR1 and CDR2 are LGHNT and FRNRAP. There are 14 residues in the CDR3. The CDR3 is CASGSSDRDYGYTF. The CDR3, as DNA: TGTGCTAGTGGTTCCTCCGACAGGGATTATGGCTACACCTTC.